The rows below give T cell receptor beta chains drawn from one sample of a study of CD8 T cells in ankylosing spondylitis. TCRdb processed the 5' RACE reads anew with MiXCR; each CDR3 protein has one entry. Of hundreds of thousands of distinct CDR3 sequences in the sample, around 21% were seen once. Sequences were obtained from blood, either unsorted or a sorted T cell fraction (not recorded which). The source is a female donor with ankylosing spondylitis or in good health (not recorded which). Both conserved end residues are part of each CDR3. The D gene is left open where the match is weak. Rows may omit the clone size; those that give it use once, few, many or a size class.

cdr3_length	v_call	j_call	clone_size	d_call	cdr3_nt	cdr3_aa
15	TRBV7-2	TRBJ2-1	few	-	TGTGCCAGCAGCCCTAGAGGACTCTTTGACAATGAGCAGTTCTTC	CASSPRGLFDNEQFF
21	TRBV11-2	TRBJ2-1	-	TRBD2	TGTGCCAGCAGCTCCCTCTCCGGGACTAGCGGGTGGATGAGCTCCTACAATGAGCAGTTCTTC	CASSSLSGTSGWMSSYNEQFF
11	TRBV6-2/TRBV6-3	TRBJ1-1	many	-	TGTGCCAGCAGTTGGAACACTGAAGCTTTCTTT	CASSWNTEAFF
17	TRBV6-5	TRBJ1-5	many	TRBD1	TGTGCCAGCAGTTACAGGAGGACAGGGAGAGGCAATCAGCCCCAGCATTTT	CASSYRRTGRGNQPQHF
13	TRBV5-1	TRBJ2-7	few	-	TGCGCCAGCAGCTTCGGGGGAGAGTTCGAGCAGTACTTC	CASSFGGEFEQYF
13	TRBV5-1	TRBJ1-2	few	TRBD1	TGCGCCAGCAGCTTGGAGACAGGGAATGGCTACACCTTC	CASSLETGNGYTF
16	TRBV7-6	TRBJ2-2	few	-	TGTGCCAGCAGCTTAACCCGGCCGGAGAACACCGGGGAGCTGTTTTTT	CASSLTRPENTGELFF
14	TRBV5-4	TRBJ2-4	few	TRBD2	TGTGCCAGCAGCTTGTGGGGGAGGGGAAACATTCAGTACTTC	CASSLWGRGNIQYF
15	TRBV7-2	TRBJ1-3	-	-	TGTGCCAGCAGCTCCCAGGGGCTGGCGGGAAACACCATATATTTT	CASSSQGLAGNTIYF
13	TRBV20-1	TRBJ1-2	few	TRBD1	TGCAGTGCTAAGGAGGACAGGGACTATGGCTACACCTTC	CSAKEDRDYGYTF
15	TRBV19	TRBJ2-5	-	TRBD2	TGTGCCAGTAGTCGGCGACTAGCGGATAAAGAGACCCAGTACTTC	CASSRRLADKETQYF
16	TRBV7-2	TRBJ2-1	few	TRBD2	TGTGCCAGCAGCCGGGGACTAGCGGGACGCTACAATGAGCAGTTCTTC	CASSRGLAGRYNEQFF
16	TRBV20-1	TRBJ2-5	few	TRBD2	TGCAGTGCTAGAGTTTCTGGCGGGAGGACTATGGAGACCCAGTACTTC	CSARVSGGRTMETQYF
16	TRBV5-5	TRBJ2-3	-	-	TGTGCCAGCAGCCGACCTAGCGTTAAGAGCACAGATACGCAGTATTTT	CASSRPSVKSTDTQYF
14	TRBV6-1	TRBJ2-7	few	-	TGTGCCAGCAGTCGCGGCCCCAAAACGGGTGAGCAGTACTTC	CASSRGPKTGEQYF
13	TRBV28	TRBJ2-5	many	TRBD1	TGTGCCAGCTCGCTGGACAGGGCGGAGACCCAGTACTTC	CASSLDRAETQYF
12	TRBV20-1	TRBJ2-7	few	-	TGCAGTGCTAGACGGGCCTCCTACGAGCAGTACTTC	CSARRASYEQYF
14	TRBV11-2	TRBJ2-1	-	TRBD2	TGTGCCAGCAGCCCCCACGCGGGGGGGAATGAGCAGTTCTTC	CASSPHAGGNEQFF
14	TRBV6-2/TRBV6-3	TRBJ2-7	once	-	TGTGCCAGCAGTTACGGAGGGACTTCCTACGAGCAGTACTTC	CASSYGGTSYEQYF
15	TRBV6-5	TRBJ2-7	few	TRBD1	TGTGCCAGCAGTTATCCCGGGACAGGGGCATACGAGCAGTACTTC	CASSYPGTGAYEQYF
16	TRBV4-2	TRBJ2-3	few	-	TGTGCCAGCAGCCAAGATGGAGGGCAGGGCTCAAATACGCAGTATTTT	CASSQDGGQGSNTQYF
15	TRBV7-9	TRBJ2-1	-	TRBD2	TGTGCCAGCAGCTTAATGACTAGCGGGTTGAGTGAGCAGTTCTTC	CASSLMTSGLSEQFF
12	TRBV12-3/TRBV12-4	TRBJ2-7	-	-	TGTGCCAGCAGCCCTATCGGGGGCGAGCAGTACTTC	CASSPIGGEQYF
13	TRBV4-3	TRBJ1-2	many	TRBD1	TGCGCCAGCAGTCAGGGAGGGGGCCATGGCTACACCTTC	CASSQGGGHGYTF
14	TRBV5-1	TRBJ2-7	-	TRBD1	TGCGCCAGCAGTCTCCCGGGACAGGGAATGAAGCAGTACTTC	CASSLPGQGMKQYF
14	TRBV28	TRBJ2-2	-	-	TGTGCCAGCAGACAGGCTCTGAACACCGGGGAGCTGTTTTTT	CASRQALNTGELFF
14	TRBV30	TRBJ2-7	few	-	TGTGCCTGGAGTAAAGGGCTCTCAGACTACGAGCAGTACTTC	CAWSKGLSDYEQYF
15	TRBV7-2	TRBJ2-1	few	-	TGTGCCAGCAGCTTAAATCCGGGGGCCAGTTCTGAGCAGTTCTTC	CASSLNPGASSEQFF
16	TRBV12-3/TRBV12-4	TRBJ2-3	-	TRBD2	TGTGCCAGCAGTTTAAGCCGGACTAGCGTCACAGATTCGCAGTATTTT	CASSLSRTSVTDSQYF
11	TRBV29-1	TRBJ1-5	few	TRBD1	TGCAGCGTTGGTCTCCCAGGGGGGCAGCATTTT	CSVGLPGGQHF
13	TRBV9	TRBJ2-7	-	TRBD2	TGTGCCAGCAGTAAGCGGGAGGCCTACGAGCAGTACTTC	CASSKREAYEQYF
14	TRBV6-2/TRBV6-3	TRBJ2-1	-	-	TGTGCCAGCAGTTACCCCCTTCTAATCAATGAGCAGTTCTTC	CASSYPLLINEQFF
17	TRBV29-1	TRBJ2-7	many	-	TGCAGCGTTGAAAAGGGGGGCAGGGGGGCTGGCTCCTACGAGCAGTACTTC	CSVEKGGRGAGSYEQYF
14	TRBV5-1	TRBJ2-3	-	-	TGCGCCAGCAGCTGGGTGTCTAGCACAGATACGCAGTATTTT	CASSWVSSTDTQYF
12	TRBV6-6	TRBJ2-1	few	TRBD1	TGTGCCAGCAGAGACAGGGCAAGGGAGCAGTTCTTC	CASRDRAREQFF
12	TRBV6-5	TRBJ2-7	-	-	TGCCTAGTTTACCGAGGGGTTGGGGAGCAGTACTTC	CLVYRGVGEQYF
14	TRBV20-1	TRBJ2-5	few	TRBD2	TGCAGTGCTAGACGCGGGAGGGCCATAGAGACCCAGTACTTC	CSARRGRAIETQYF
14	TRBV29-1	TRBJ2-2	-	-	TGCAGCGCAGGACAGCCTCCCCCAACCGGGGAGCTGTTTTTT	CSAGQPPPTGELFF
13	TRBV6-1	TRBJ2-1	-	TRBD2	TGTGCCAGCAGGATACTAGCGGGCAATGAGCAGTTCTTC	CASRILAGNEQFF